The entry below gives a single T cell receptor beta chain sequence along with its context. At one boundary the junction diverges from the germline segment, which might be a read error. Only in-frame clones appear in the TCRdb table, and some are missing; sequencing was by immunoSEQ multiplex PCR. The sample lists about 2 million clones; approximately 94% were seen once. The CDR3 totals 15 residues. The germline gives CDR1 SSHAT, CDR2 FNYEAQ (reference sequence). These data originate in a study of shared clonotypes between healthy human individuals. Naive CD8 cells lacked CD45RO and underwent positive selection for CCR7, leaving out terminally differentiated effector memory CD45RA+ cells.

The sequence derives from a man younger than 35 in good health. The chain joins TRBV7-7 to TRBJ2-7, with TRBD1 matching 9 bases. Sequencing was done on a sample of naive CD8+ T cells sorted from blood. The CDR3 spells CASSVGTGSVYEQYF. In DNA, the CDR3 is TGTGCTAGCAGCGTCGGGACAGGGTCGGTCTACGAGCAGTACTTC.